Below are 12 T cell receptor beta chains sequenced from a single sample in a study of immune evolution from preneoplasia to lung adenocarcinoma. TCRdb's table, derived via immunoSEQ multiplex PCR, lists solely in-frame clones and lacks some. The table records about 6,300 clones, 70% to 80% of them present only once. The sample comprised FFPE minimally invasive lung adenocarcinoma tissue. The origin of the receptors is a person aged 70 to 85 with lung adenocarcinoma.

The V and J genes are TRBV9 and TRBJ2-4; maybe TRBD2 (6 bases). Germline V gives CDR1 SGDLS, CDR2 YYNGEE. This CDR3 comprises 15 residues. Trimming stripped 0 bases from V and 9 bases from J, with 16 bases between. CDR3 protein: CASSVEGGGKSIQYF. DNA of the CDR3: TGTGCCAGCAGCGTAGAAGGTGGAGGGAAGAGCATTCAGTACTTC. Looking up the rest from reference TRBV9 and TRBJ2-4 gives the full variable domain: DSGVTQTPKHLITATGQRVTLRCSPRSGDLSVYWYQQSLDQGLQFLIQYYNGEERAKGNILERFSAQQFPDLHSELNLSSLELGDSALYFCASSVEGGGKSIQYFGAGTRLSVL.

The rearrangement joins TRBV7-8 to TRBJ2-6, with D maybe TRBD2 (5 bases). The CDR3 runs 15 residues. The V end was cut by 5 bases, the J end by 2 bases, with 10 bases between. CDR1 and CDR2 (germline): SGHVS, FQNEAQ. This chain's CDR3 is CASSAWRAGANVLTF. In DNA, the CDR3 is TGTGCCAGCAGCGCCTGGCGGGCTGGGGCCAACGTCCTGACTTTC.

The chain links TRBV5-1 to TRBJ2-1; a weak D match, TRBD2 (6 bases). CDR3 length: 15 residues. Germline V gene data show CDR1 as SGHRS and CDR2 as YFSETQ. V lost 2 bases and J 0 bases, leaving 9 bases between the germline ends. The CDR3 spells CASSLQTSSYNEQFF. DNA of the CDR3: TGCGCCAGCAGCTTACAGACTAGCTCCTACAATGAGCAGTTCTTC.

V gene TRBV2 combines with J gene TRBJ2-5; TRBD2 aligns across 7 bases. This CDR3 spans 14 amino acids. CDR1 is SNHLY, CDR2 FYNNEI, per germline. V shed 4 bases and J 2 bases; nucleotides not matched to a gene: 4. The CDR3 nucleotides are TGTGCCAGCAGTGTTCGGGGGGTACAAGAGACCCAGTACTTC. The encoded protein is CASSVRGVQETQYF.

The chain has TRBV6-5 and TRBJ2-1; D possibly corresponds to TRBD2 (6 bases). The CDR3 is made up of 11 amino acids. Per the germline V gene, CDR1 is MNHEY and CDR2 is SVGAGI. V lost 5 bases and J 9 bases, leaving 8 bases between the germline ends. DNA of the CDR3: TGTGCCAGCAGTCTCGGGGGTGAGCAGTTCTTC. Its translation: CASSLGGEQFF.

V and J are TRBV9 and TRBJ2-2; tentatively, D is TRBD1 or TRBD2 (5 bases each). Germline V lookup: CDR1 SGDLS, CDR2 YYNGEE. V was clipped by 1 base and J by 6 bases, with 16 bases between them. The CDR3 runs 16 residues. CDR3: CASSVSRDGISGELFF. The CDR3 coding sequence is TGTGCCAGCAGCGTAAGTAGGGACGGGATATCCGGGGAGCTGTTTTTT.

J is TRBJ2-2 and V is TRBV9, with TRBD2 matching over 11 bases. The germline V gene encodes CDR1 SGDLS and CDR2 YYNGEE. The V gene end was trimmed by 3 bases and the J gene end by 6 bases; junction bases not matched to a gene: 4. The CDR3 sequence is 15 residues long. The CDR3 DNA sequence: TGTGCCAGCAGCGAACCACTAGCGGGAGCCGGGGAGCTGTTTTTT. Encoded protein: CASSEPLAGAGELFF. Complete variable domain (other parts from reference TRBV9 and TRBJ2-2): DSGVTQTPKHLITATGQRVTLRCSPRSGDLSVYWYQQSLDQGLQFLIQYYNGEERAKGNILERFSAQQFPDLHSELNLSSLELGDSALYFCASSEPLAGAGELFFGEGSRLTVL.

This clone was seen only once. The J gene is TRBJ2-4, the V gene TRBV5-4; 7 bases match TRBD1. J gave up 0 bases and V 4 bases, and 7 bases lay outside the gene matches. The CDR3 spans 16 residues. Germline loops: CDR1 SGHNT, CDR2 YYREEE (reference sequence). The CDR3 region is CASSRTGAQAKNIQYF. DNA for the CDR3: TGTGCCAGCAGCCGAACAGGGGCGCAAGCCAAAAACATTCAGTACTTC.

V is TRBV7-9 and J is TRBJ2-3; no clear D. The V gene lost 3 bases and the J gene lost 6 bases, with 4 bases spanning the gap. The germline V gene encodes CDR1 SEHNR and CDR2 FQNEAQ (reference sequence). The CDR3 loop spans 11 amino acids. The DNA of the CDR3 is TGTGCCAGCAGCTTTCCCGATACGCAGTATTTT. Its translation: CASSFPDTQYF.

The CDR3, as DNA: TGTGCCAGCAGACTAGCCCAATCCACCGGGGAGCTGTTTTTT. Translation: CASRLAQSTGELFF. V gene TRBV6-5 combines with J gene TRBJ2-2; D is perhaps TRBD2 (6 bases). V lost 6 bases and J lost 4, with 12 bases in between. This CDR3 contains 14 residues. Germline assignment: CDR1 MNHEY and CDR2 SVGAGI.

V gene TRBV7-2 combines with J gene TRBJ1-2; perhaps TRBD1 as D (5 bases). Germline CDR1 SGHTA, CDR2 FQGNSA. The V end was cut by 1 base, the J end by 5 bases, with 5 bases between. The CDR3 covers 12 residues. In nucleotides, the CDR3 is TGTGCCAGCAGCTTAGGGACATATGGCTACACCTTC. Residues: CASSLGTYGYTF.

This clone is deemed medium-sized. This chain uses TRBV29-1 with TRBJ1-2, with a possible D match to TRBD1 (5 bases). The V gene lost 6 bases and the J gene lost 8 bases, with 16 bases spanning the gap. CDR1 is SQVTM and CDR2 is ANQGSEA in the germline V gene. The CDR3 is 12 amino acids. DNA for the CDR3: TGCAGCGTCCCTAGGGGTCGACGGGGCTACACCTTC. The encoded protein is CSVPRGRRGYTF.